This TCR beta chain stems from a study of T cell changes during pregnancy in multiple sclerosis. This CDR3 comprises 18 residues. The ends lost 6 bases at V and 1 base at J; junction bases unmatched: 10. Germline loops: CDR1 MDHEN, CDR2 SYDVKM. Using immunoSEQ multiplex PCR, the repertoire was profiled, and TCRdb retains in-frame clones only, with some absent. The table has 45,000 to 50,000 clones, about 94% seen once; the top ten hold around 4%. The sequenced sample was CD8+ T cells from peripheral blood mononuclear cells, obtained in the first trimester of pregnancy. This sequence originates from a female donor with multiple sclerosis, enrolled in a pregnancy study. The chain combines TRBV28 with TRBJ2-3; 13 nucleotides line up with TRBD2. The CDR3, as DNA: TGTGCCAGCAGGGGGACTAGCGGGACTCGTCGCGGCACAGATACGCAGTATTTT. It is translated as CASRGTSGTRRGTDTQYF.